This T cell receptor (beta chain) was sequenced during a study of blood T cell repertoires in COVID-19. Study-level background: Sites across the United States, Italy and Spain contributed samples from acute and convalescent COVID-19. PBMCs, B-cell-depleted T cells, or T cells were the source of the cDNA or gDNA that made up the material.

With 1 base removed from V and 5 bases from J, the gap between germline ends came to 8 bases. Germline CDR1 SGHAT, CDR2 FQNNGV. The CDR3 loop spans 14 amino acids. Measured with immunoSEQ multiplex PCR; TCRdb has only the in-frame clones, and not every one. The sample holds roughly 260,000 clones, around 90% seen once. Patients of the Seattle cohort, enrolled during active infection, were followed longitudinally. The sequence was collected from a young adult with COVID-19, enrolled during active disease. The genes are TRBV11-2 and TRBJ1-4, with D possibly being TRBD1 (6 bases). The source material was peripheral blood. The DNA of the CDR3 is TGTGCCAGCAGCTTAGCAGGGGTGAATGAAAAACTGTTTTTT. Translation: CASSLAGVNEKLFF.